Each of the 6 T cell receptor beta chains below was sequenced from the same sample in a study of blood T cell repertoires in COVID-19. The method was immunoSEQ multiplex PCR; TCRdb's version includes in-frame clones alone and lacks a portion of them. The table records 400,000 to 500,000 clones, about 88% of them present only once. The sequencing input was PBMCs or T cells enriched from blood (not recorded which). These receptors all come from a woman aged 18-35 years who had been exposed to COVID-19.

The chain is built from TRBV14 and TRBJ1-6, with D possibly being TRBD1 (6 bases). There are 17 residues in the CDR3. The V end lost 1 base, the J end lost 10 bases, and 20 bases lay between the germline ends. CDR1 SGHDN and CDR2 FVKESK come from the germline V gene. As DNA, the CDR3 is TGTGCCAGCAGCCAAGCCTTTGGGACACCTTTAGGATCACCCCTCCACTTT. Translation gives CASSQAFGTPLGSPLHF.

The chain links TRBV6-5 to TRBJ2-5; 9 positions match TRBD1. V was clipped by 10 bases and J by 2 bases; unmatched bases: 2. The CDR3 extends over 12 amino acids. The germline V gene encodes CDR1 MNHEY and CDR2 SVGAGI. CDR3 DNA: TGTGCCATCGGGACAGGGCAAGAGACCCAGTACTTC. This encodes CAIGTGQETQYF.

CDR3 in amino acids: CASSQDLYNEQFF. The DNA for the CDR3 is TGTGCCAGCAGCCAAGACCTGTACAATGAGCAGTTCTTC. The chain combines TRBV14 with TRBJ2-1, with D unclear. This CDR3 has 13 residues. The germline V gene encodes CDR1 SGHDN and CDR2 FVKESK. The V and J ends lost 0 bases and 4 bases respectively, with 4 bases between them.

The chain joins TRBV10-2 to TRBJ1-5; D is undetermined. The CDR3 sequence is 15 residues long. V shed 0 bases and J shed 11 bases, with 17 bases lying between them. CDR1 and CDR2 from the germline V gene are WSHSY and SAAADI. In DNA form, the CDR3 reads TGCGCCAGCAGTGAGTCGGTCGTTTCGGGTTGGACCCAGCATTTT. Encoded protein: CASSESVVSGWTQHF.

This clone was observed once. The genes are TRBV5-1 and TRBJ2-7; 12 positions agree with TRBD2. Germline CDR1 is SGHRS and CDR2 is YFSETQ. V was clipped by 0 bases and J by 5 bases; unmatched bases: 3. The CDR3 is made up of 15 amino acids. The CDR3 protein is CASSLGLAGANEQYF. The CDR3 DNA reads as TGCGCCAGCAGCTTGGGACTAGCGGGAGCCAACGAGCAGTACTTC.

This clone has a count of ten or more. The chain employs TRBV5-1 and TRBJ2-2, with TRBD2 matching over 13 bases. V shed 1 base and J 6 bases; nucleotides not matched to a gene: 0. The germline gives CDR1 SGHRS, CDR2 YFSETQ. The CDR3 runs to 15 residues. The CDR3 loop is CASSLTSGRAGELFF. In DNA, the CDR3 is TGCGCCAGCAGCTTGACTAGCGGGAGGGCCGGGGAGCTGTTTTTT. The full variable domain, with the rest looked up from reference TRBV5-1 and TRBJ2-2, is KAGVTQTPRYLIKTRGQQVTLSCSPISGHRSVSWYQQTPGQGLQFLFEYFSETQRNKGNFPGRFSGRQFSNSRSEMNVSTLELGDSALYLCASSLTSGRAGELFFGEGSRLTVL.